The next 14 T cell receptor beta chains were all read from a single sample in a study of control samples from healthy donors and cancer patients (dated by TCRdb to the early 2020s). The library was produced with the immunoSEQ multiplex PCR assay. TCRdb's version of the immuneACCESS table is confined to in-frame rearrangements and falls short of the full clone set. An unresolved V gene accounts for under half of the shortfall where checked; the remainder is of unknown origin. The sample data list tens of thousands of clones, and roughly 89% of these were observed just once. The ten largest clones add up to approximately 14% of the sample. The sample taken for sequencing was blood. These receptor sequences come from a man aged 30 to 39 in good health.

This clone was counted only a few times. This chain joins TRBV2 and TRBJ1-1; D is possibly TRBD1 (6 bases). V was cut by 4 bases and J by 2 bases, with 11 bases left in between. CDR1 and CDR2 from the germline V gene are SNHLY and FYNNEI. The CDR3 sequence is 14 residues long. CDR3 bases: TGTGCCAGCAGTGTTCGACAGGCTAACACTGAAGCTTTCTTT. It is translated as CASSVRQANTEAFF.

The V and J genes are TRBV30 and TRBJ1-6; D not resolved. Per the germline V gene, CDR1 is GTSNPN and CDR2 is SVGIG (reference sequence). The length of the CDR3 is 14 residues. The germline V and J ends were trimmed by 4 bases and 4 bases, with 11 bases remaining between them. In DNA form, the CDR3 reads TGTGCCTGGACCCAGGTTGAGTATAATTCACCCCTCCACTTT. Translation gives CAWTQVEYNSPLHF.

This clone has only a few counts. The genes are TRBV3-1 (or the pseudogene TRBV3-2) and TRBJ1-1; D is unclear. The CDR3 covers 15 residues. The V and J ends lost 1 base and 1 base respectively, with 10 bases between them. CDR1 is LGHDT and CDR2 is YNNKEL in the germline V gene (reference sequence). This CDR3 reads CASSQGGQRNTEAFF. In DNA, the CDR3 is TGTGCCAGCAGCCAAGGCGGGCAGAGGAACACTGAAGCTTTCTTT.

By its share, this clone is medium-sized. This chain connects TRBV6-5 to TRBJ2-5, with a tentative D call TRBD2 (6 bases). CDR1 MNHEY and CDR2 SVGAGI come from the germline V gene. The CDR3 loop spans 16 amino acids. V lost 0 bases and J 5 bases, leaving 16 bases between the germline ends. The CDR3 DNA reads TGTGCCAGCAGTTACTCGACCGAGGGAGGTTGGGAGACCCAGTACTTC. This codes for CASSYSTEGGWETQYF.

The chain employs TRBV12-3 or TRBV12-4 and TRBJ1-4; the D is unclear. Deletions cut 3 bases from V and 6 bases from J, with 2 bases between. The CDR3 has 11 amino acids. CDR3 bases: TGTGCCAGCAGTTTGGATGAAAAACTGTTTTTT. It specifies CASSLDEKLFF.

The chain employs TRBV5-1 and TRBJ1-2; no definite D call. This CDR3 has 14 residues. Germline V gives CDR1 SGHRS, CDR2 YFSETQ. V was trimmed by 1 base and J by 3 bases, leaving 10 bases between them. Written as DNA, the CDR3 is TGCGCCAGCAGCTTGTTAGTATCCGACTATGGCTACACCTTC. This translates into CASSLLVSDYGYTF.

J is TRBJ2-7 and V is TRBV18, with D unresolved. The CDR3 spans 11 residues. V lost 4 bases to trimming and J lost 6 bases, with 7 bases between them. In germline, CDR1 is KGHSH, CDR2 LQKENI. The chain's CDR3 is CASSQRGEQYF. CDR3 sequence (DNA): TGTGCCAGCTCACAAAGAGGCGAGCAGTACTTC.

Only a few counts were recorded for this clone. V gene TRBV3-1 (or the pseudogene TRBV3-2) combines with J gene TRBJ1-2; D ambiguous. The germline CDR1 and CDR2 sequences are LGHDT and YNNKEL (reference sequence). V was pared by 2 bases and J by 0 bases, with 10 bases between. The CDR3 sequence is 15 residues long. The CDR3 coding sequence is TGTGCCAGCAGCCAAACATTTGGCCCTAACTATGGCTACACCTTC. This gives the protein CASSQTFGPNYGYTF.

In its sample, this clone was seen a few times. The genes are TRBV3-1 (or the pseudogene TRBV3-2) and TRBJ1-6, with TRBD1 identical over 11 bases. Germline CDR1 reads LGHDT; CDR2 reads YNNKEL (reference sequence). There are 16 residues in the CDR3. After removal of 4 bases from V and 7 bases from J, the junction contained 6 bases not matched to a gene. The CDR3 is CASSLGQGARNSPLHF. The DNA for the CDR3 is TGTGCCAGCAGCCTCGGACAGGGGGCGCGGAATTCACCCCTCCACTTT.

The V and J genes are TRBV24-1 and TRBJ1-5, with 8 bases lining up with TRBD1. Germline V lookup: CDR1 KGHDR, CDR2 SFDVKD. J was trimmed by 8 bases and V by 5 bases; bases with no gene match: 4. The CDR3 sequence is 13 residues long. The CDR3 coding sequence is TGTGCCACCAGTGCCCGGACAGGGAAGCCCCAGCATTTT. Residues: CATSARTGKPQHF.

In its sample, this clone was seen once. The chain employs TRBV5-3 and TRBJ1-2, with a possible D match to TRBD1 (5 bases). TRBV5-3 is noted as an ORF with a role that remains uncertain. CDR3 length: 12 amino acids. Between the trimmed V and J ends, which lost 1 base and 9 bases, there was a span of 10 bases. The CDR3 spells CARSLKGRCYTF. The CDR3 DNA reads TGTGCCAGAAGCTTGAAGGGGAGATGCTACACCTTC.

The chain carries TRBV7-9 and TRBJ2-7; D remains ambiguous. Germline V gives CDR1 SEHNR, CDR2 FQNEAQ (reference sequence). Deletions cut 5 bases from V and 0 bases from J, with 5 bases between. This CDR3 comprises 12 residues. The CDR3 DNA reads TGTGCCAGCAGCCCTAGCTCCTACGAGCAGTACTTC. Translated: CASSPSSYEQYF. Complete variable domain (other parts from reference TRBV7-9 and TRBJ2-7): DTGVSQNPRHKITKRGQNVTFRCDPISEHNRLYWYRQTLGQGPEFLTYFQNEAQLEKSRLLSDRFSAERPKGSFSTLEIQRTEQGDSAMYLCASSPSSYEQYFGPGTRLTVT.

The chain joins TRBV7-9 to TRBJ2-7; the D gene is possibly TRBD2 (5 bases). This CDR3 has 18 residues. Germline CDR1 is SEHNR and CDR2 is FQNEAQ (reference sequence). V was pared by 1 base and J by 4 bases, with 23 bases between. The DNA for the CDR3 is TGTGCCAGCAGCTTAGAATACGGAGGATCCACCGCTTCTTACGAGCAGTACTTC. It yields the protein CASSLEYGGSTASYEQYF.

This clone has just one count. In DNA, the CDR3 is TGCGCCAGCAGCCTGGGGACAGGCACTGAAGCTTTCTTT. Amino acids: CASSLGTGTEAFF. This chain links TRBV5-1 with TRBJ1-1, with TRBD1 identical over 8 bases. CDR3 length: 13 amino acids. Germline CDR1 reads SGHRS; CDR2 reads YFSETQ. The trim removed 4 bases at V and 4 bases at J, leaving 3 bases unmatched. The whole variable domain, remainder taken from reference TRBV5-1 and TRBJ1-1, is KAGVTQTPRYLIKTRGQQVTLSCSPISGHRSVSWYQQTPGQGLQFLFEYFSETQRNKGNFPGRFSGRQFSNSRSEMNVSTLELGDSALYLCASSLGTGTEAFFGQGTRLTVV.